This T cell receptor (beta chain) came from a study of shared clonotypes between healthy human individuals. Study outcomes and limitations: Richness estimates generally favored naive over memory subsets.

Roughly 210 ng DNA, about 28,000 T cell genomes, went into each sorted-subset replicate PCR. Measured with immunoSEQ multiplex PCR; TCRdb has only the in-frame clones, and not every one. Of 1.4 million to 1.5 million clones in the sample, approximately 97% were seen once. In the case of this clone: What it recognizes is unknown.

CD45RA-negative memory and CD45RA+ naive subsets were split from the CD4+ cells. The CDR3 has 15 amino acids. Trimming cost V 7 bases and J 7 bases; bases outside gene matches: 14. Germline lookup yields CDR1 MNHEY and CDR2 SVGAGI. The sequence was collected from a young man in good health. Specimen: naive CD4+ T cells sorted from blood. Subset denoted: CD45RA+ positively selected. J is TRBJ1-2 and V is TRBV6-5; 8 nucleotides line up with TRBD1. The CDR3 region is CASTKGTGGLGGYTF. In DNA form, the CDR3 reads TGTGCCAGCACCAAAGGGACAGGAGGACTCGGTGGCTACACCTTC.